This is a list of T cell receptor beta chains from one sample in a study of blood T cell repertoires in COVID-19. Measured with immunoSEQ multiplex PCR; TCRdb has only the in-frame clones, and not every one. Found here are some 400,000 clones, roughly nine tenths of them singletons; the top ten hold around 1.1%. Specimen: PBMCs or T cells enriched from blood (not recorded which). The receptor source for this set is a young man who had recovered from COVID-19. Both conserved end residues are part of each CDR3. The order of the fields is clone size, J gene, D gene, V gene, CDR3 protein, CDR3 DNA. The D gene is left open where the match is weak. Size is stated for part of the rows, as once, few or many counts, or as a class when the clone is expanded.

>NA|TRBJ2-1|NA|TRBV28
CASSFPGQNEQFF
TGTGCCAGCAGTTTTCCGGGACAAAATGAGCAGTTCTTC
>NA|TRBJ2-7|TRBD2|TRBV28
CASRVEREGYEQYF
TGTGCCAGCAGGGTCGAGCGGGAGGGCTACGAGCAGTACTTC
>NA|TRBJ2-1|TRBD1|TRBV18
CASSPPSGTGGSRKSNEQFF
TGTGCCAGCTCACCACCGAGCGGGACAGGGGGTTCCAGAAAGAGCAATGAGCAGTTCTTC
>NA|TRBJ1-1|NA|TRBV29-1
CSVEGRQAQNTEAFF
TGCAGCGTTGAAGGTAGGCAGGCACAGAACACTGAAGCTTTCTTT
>NA|TRBJ2-5|NA|TRBV27
CASSLFYQETQYF
TGTGCCAGCAGTTTATTCTATCAAGAGACCCAGTACTTC
>once|TRBJ2-5|TRBD2|TRBV28
CASTIGAGGPGYF
TGTGCCAGCACCATCGGGGCGGGAGGGCCCGGGTACTTC
>NA|TRBJ2-5|TRBD2|TRBV5-1
CASRPPGLAGETQYF
TGCGCCAGCAGACCACCGGGACTAGCGGGAGAGACCCAGTACTTC
>NA|TRBJ1-1|TRBD1|TRBV28
CASSSPPHDRGNTEAFF
TGTGCCAGCAGTTCGCCCCCCCACGACAGGGGGAACACTGAAGCTTTCTTT
>NA|TRBJ2-2|TRBD1|TRBV7-9
CASSSLQGQLNTGELFF
TGTGCCAGCAGCTCCCTGCAGGGACAGCTGAACACCGGGGAGCTGTTTTTT
>NA|TRBJ2-5|TRBD2|TRBV10-3
CAISESFAGGRIFQETQYF
TGTGCCATCAGTGAGTCGTTTGCGGGAGGGCGTATTTTTCAAGAGACCCAGTACTTC
>NA|TRBJ2-1|TRBD2|TRBV29-1
CSVEDGTSGIIYEQFF
TGCAGCGTTGAAGACGGGACTAGCGGGATTATTTATGAGCAGTTCTTC
>once|TRBJ2-7|NA|TRBV9
CASSDPSASRRDEQYF
TGTGCCAGCAGCGACCCCTCGGCCTCACGTCGGGACGAGCAGTACTTC
>NA|TRBJ2-5|TRBD1|TRBV5-1
CASSFPTGTGPRGETQYF
TGCGCCAGCAGCTTCCCGACCGGGACAGGGCCTCGGGGTGAGACCCAGTACTTC
>NA|TRBJ2-5|NA|TRBV7-9
CASSPRLTKETQYF
TGTGCCAGCAGCCCCCGTTTAACAAAGGAGACCCAGTACTTC
>NA|TRBJ2-7|TRBD2|TRBV4-1
CASSQTYWQRERDYEQYF
TGCGCCAGCAGCCAGACCTATTGGCAGCGGGAGAGGGACTACGAGCAGTACTTC
>NA|TRBJ2-7|TRBD2|TRBV3-1/TRBV3-2
CASSQGPGLAGVF
TGTGCCAGCAGCCAAGGCCCGGGACTAGCGGGAGTGTTC
>NA|TRBJ2-1|NA|TRBV15
CATSRDTGVSYNEQFF
TGTGCCACCAGCAGAGATACGGGGGTCAGCTACAATGAGCAGTTCTTC
>NA|TRBJ2-3|TRBD1|TRBV7-6
CASSATGGTTDTQYF
TGTGCCAGCAGCGCGACAGGGGGGACCACAGATACGCAGTATTTT
>NA|TRBJ1-2|NA|TRBV28
CASSLPRGASANYGYTF
TGTGCCAGCAGTTTACCCCGTGGGGCGTCAGCTAACTATGGCTACACCTTC
>NA|TRBJ2-1|NA|TRBV7-9
CASSGLGGSSYNEQFF
TGTGCCAGCAGCGGCCTTGGGGGGAGCTCCTACAATGAGCAGTTCTTC
>NA|TRBJ1-5|NA|TRBV28
CASSFPTQGIGVNQPQHF
TGTGCCAGCAGTTTCCCTACACAGGGTATAGGGGTCAATCAGCCCCAGCATTTT
>once|TRBJ2-1|TRBD1|TRBV10-3
CAISYRSGQGGYNEQFF
TGTGCCATCAGTTACCGATCCGGACAGGGTGGCTACAATGAGCAGTTCTTC
>NA|TRBJ1-5|NA|TRBV30
CAWSNSRGGQPQHF
TGTGCCTGGAGTAATTCCCGGGGGGGTCAGCCCCAGCATTTT
>NA|TRBJ1-6|NA|TRBV7-6
CASSENSPLHF
TGTGCCAGCTCGGAGAATTCACCCCTCCACTTT
>NA|TRBJ1-1|NA|TRBV11-2
CASSRDRLVEAFF
TGTGCCAGCAGCCGCGACAGATTGGTTGAAGCTTTCTTT
>once|TRBJ2-1|TRBD2|TRBV5-1
CASSRSGGSYNEQFF
TGCGCCAGCAGCCGGAGCGGGGGCTCCTACAATGAGCAGTTCTTC
>once|TRBJ2-3|TRBD2|TRBV10-1
CASSEGTSLTDTQYF
TGCGCCAGCAGTGAGGGGACTAGCCTCACAGATACGCAGTATTTT
>NA|TRBJ2-1|NA|TRBV2
CASSLLGTVNNEQFF
TGTGCCAGCAGTCTCCTGGGGACTGTAAACAATGAGCAGTTCTTC
>NA|TRBJ1-4|TRBD1|TRBV5-1
CASSKTGEATNEKLFF
TGCGCCAGCAGCAAGACAGGGGAGGCAACTAATGAAAAACTGTTTTTT
>NA|TRBJ2-7|TRBD1|TRBV5-6
CASSSTGGRYEQYF
TGTGCCAGCAGCTCGACAGGGGGACGCTACGAGCAGTACTTC
>NA|TRBJ2-7|TRBD2|TRBV6-1
CASSAGTVGLAGVYEQYF
TGTGCCAGCAGTGCCGGGACAGTTGGACTAGCGGGAGTGTACGAGCAGTACTTC
>NA|TRBJ1-1|NA|TRBV3-1/TRBV3-2
CASSQDAVGGGMNTEAFF
TGTGCCAGCAGCCAAGATGCCGTCGGGGGGGGGATGAACACTGAAGCTTTCTTT
>NA|TRBJ2-3|NA|TRBV18
CASSPPRRARDTQYF
TGTGCCAGCTCACCCCCTAGGAGGGCCCGAGATACGCAGTATTTT
>NA|TRBJ1-5|TRBD1|TRBV28
CASSLTGRNQPQHF
TGTGCCAGCAGCCTGACAGGGAGGAATCAGCCCCAGCATTTT
>NA|TRBJ1-1|TRBD1|TRBV7-2
CASRPVQGAQTEAFF
TGTGCCAGCAGGCCCGTGCAGGGGGCTCAAACTGAAGCTTTCTTT
>NA|TRBJ1-5|TRBD1|TRBV7-2
CASSSNGQGDQPQHF
TGTGCCAGCAGCTCCAATGGACAGGGGGATCAGCCCCAGCATTTT